This T cell receptor (beta chain) is from a study of blood T cell repertoires in COVID-19. Study details: Samples of COVID-19 (acute and convalescent) were obtained from the United States, Italy and Spain. In each case, the material was cDNA or gDNA derived from T cells, B-cell-depleted T cells, or PBMCs.

V shed 3 bases and J shed 3 bases, with 12 bases lying between them. This CDR3 comprises 14 residues. Germline loops: CDR1 LNHDA, CDR2 SQIVND (reference sequence). Source study methods: Cell counts per sample came from amplifying reference gene primers. Clones were read by immunoSEQ multiplex PCR, and TCRdb kept only the in-frame ones, dropping some. V and J calls and clone size come straight from that table; D and trimming were deduced from the DNA. The repertoire holds around 84,000 clones, with around 80% as singletons. The J gene is TRBJ2-7, the V gene TRBV19; maybe TRBD2 (6 bases). The sequenced material came from peripheral blood. This clonotype was sampled from an older man with active or convalescent COVID-19. CDR3 bases: TGTGCCAGTAGTATGGAGGGAACTGGCTACGAGCAGTACTTC. Protein: CASSMEGTGYEQYF.